Presented here are 17 T cell receptor beta chains from one specimen sequenced in a study of cytomegalovirus exposure and HLA in healthy donors. PCR primers comprised 60 Vbeta and 13 Jbeta primers. Some clones are missing from TCRdb's copy, which holds only in-frame ones; the method was immunoSEQ multiplex PCR. The sample lists nearly 200,000 clones, around four fifths occurring once. The source material was PBMCs. Source of these receptors: a woman aged 50 to 60 in good health and CMV-seropositive.

This sequence joins TRBV10-3 and TRBJ2-5; possibly TRBD2 for D (7 bases). This CDR3 contains 15 residues. Germline-derived CDR1 and CDR2 are ENHRY and SYGVKD. The V and J ends lost 11 bases and 5 bases respectively, with 24 bases between them. The CDR3 bases are TGTGCCGTCCGATTGGGGGCGGGGGCCGCGGAGACCCAGTACTTC. It translates to CAVRLGAGAAETQYF.

The chain has TRBV18 and TRBJ2-2; tentatively, D is TRBD1 (6 bases). Germline-derived CDR1 and CDR2 are KGHSH and LQKENI. This CDR3 is built from 17 residues. Trimming took 3 bases from V and 1 from J, leaving 15 bases between them. This CDR3 reads CASSPLMIRGNTGELFF. Written as DNA, the CDR3 is TGTGCCAGCTCACCCCTTATGATCAGGGGGAACACCGGGGAGCTGTTTTTT.

The CDR3 DNA follows: TGTGCCAGCAGCTTAGGACAGGGAGTCACCGGGGAGCTGTTTTTT. This codes for CASSLGQGVTGELFF. This chain joins TRBV5-8 and TRBJ2-2, with 8 bases lining up with TRBD1. Germline assignment: CDR1 SGHTS and CDR2 YDEGEE. The CDR3 runs to 15 residues. V trimming: 2 bases; J trimming: 4 bases; junction bases outside the gene matches: 4. The full variable domain, its missing parts supplied by reference TRBV5-8 and TRBJ2-2, is EAGVTQSPTHLIKTRGQQATLRCSPISGHTSVYWYQQALGLGLQFLLWYDEGEERNRGNFPPRFSGRQFPNYSSELNVNALELEDSALYLCASSLGQGVTGELFFGEGSRLTVL.

J is TRBJ2-1 and V is TRBV10-2, with D perhaps matching TRBD2 (6 bases). V was shortened by 7 bases and J by 7 bases, with 11 bases between the two germline ends. Germline V gene data show CDR1 as WSHSY and CDR2 as SAAADI. There are 12 residues in the CDR3. CDR3 protein: CASTLRGNEQFF. CDR3 nucleotides: TGCGCCAGCACGTTACGGGGGAATGAGCAGTTCTTC.

The V call is TRBV5-6, the J call TRBJ2-2; 11 positions agree with TRBD1. J gave up 1 base and V 5 bases, and 4 bases lay outside the gene matches. This CDR3 is 16 amino acids long. Germline lookup yields CDR1 SGHDT and CDR2 YYEEEE. DNA of the CDR3: TGTGCCAGCAGGTACGGGACAGGGGGGAACACCGGGGAGCTGTTTTTT. This codes for CASRYGTGGNTGELFF. Drawing the rest from reference TRBV5-6 and TRBJ2-2, the complete variable domain is DAGVTQSPTHLIKTRGQQVTLRCSPKSGHDTVSWYQQALGQGPQFIFQYYEEEERQRGNFPDRFSGHQFPNYSSELNVNALLLGDSALYLCASRYGTGGNTGELFFGEGSRLTVL.

The gene calls are TRBV28 and TRBJ2-1; 10 bases map to TRBD1. Looked up from germline, CDR1 is MDHEN and CDR2 is SYDVKM. V lost 0 bases and J lost 2; bases outside the gene matches: 1. The CDR3 sequence is 16 residues long. The CDR3 DNA sequence: TGTGCCAGCAGTTTATGGGGGACAGGGGCCTACAATGAGCAGTTCTTC. Encoded protein: CASSLWGTGAYNEQFF.

The rearrangement links TRBV29-1 to TRBJ1-5; 8 nucleotides match TRBD1. The germline V gene has CDR1 SQVTM and CDR2 ANQGSEA. Trimming cost V 4 bases and J 5 bases; bases outside gene matches: 10. This CDR3 has 15 amino acids. The DNA for the CDR3 is TGCAGCGTTGGTTGGACAGGGAGGTTGGATCAGCCCCAGCATTTT. Translated: CSVGWTGRLDQPQHF.

This sequence joins TRBV2 and TRBJ2-7, with 7 bases that match TRBD2. CDR1 and CDR2 (germline): SNHLY, FYNNEI. The CDR3 contains 13 residues. V lost 9 bases to trimming and J lost 2 bases; unmatched junction nucleotides: 7. The CDR3 loop reads CASRRAGAYEQYF. The CDR3, as DNA: TGTGCCAGTAGAAGGGCGGGAGCCTACGAGCAGTACTTC.

V is TRBV10-3 and J is TRBJ2-1, with D perhaps TRBD2 (5 bases). V dropped 6 bases and J dropped 0 bases, with 18 bases sitting between them. The CDR3 loop spans 17 amino acids. Per germline, CDR1 ENHRY and CDR2 SYGVKD. Here the CDR3 reads CAISINKAAGSYNEQFF. For the CDR3, the DNA is TGTGCCATCAGCATTAACAAAGCGGCGGGCTCCTACAATGAGCAGTTCTTC.

The V and J genes are TRBV15 and TRBJ2-7, with no clear D. CDR3 length: 14 residues. CDR1 is LNHNV and CDR2 is YYDKDF in the germline V gene (reference sequence). V shed 0 bases and J shed 12 bases, with 18 bases lying between them. The CDR3 reads CATSRDRGHVLRYF. The CDR3 nucleotides read TGTGCCACCAGCAGAGATAGAGGCCACGTTTTAAGGTACTTC.

CDR3 loop: CASSLQAGLSLKQYF. The CDR3, as DNA: TGCGCCAGCAGCCTCCAAGCTGGTCTTTCCCTGAAGCAGTATTTT. The rearrangement joins TRBV5-1 to TRBJ2-3; D gene ambiguous. CDR3 length: 15 residues. Germline loops: CDR1 SGHRS, CDR2 YFSETQ. V dropped 4 bases and J dropped 11 bases, with 23 bases sitting between them.

The chain joins TRBV29-1 to TRBJ2-2; the D is unclear. The CDR3 has 13 residues. The V gene lost 4 bases and the J gene lost 1 base, with 7 bases spanning the gap. Germline values: CDR1 SQVTM, CDR2 ANQGSEA. CDR3 bases: TGCAGCGTTGTTCGGGTGAACACCGGGGAGCTGTTTTTT. This gives the protein CSVVRVNTGELFF.

The V and J genes are TRBV7-9 and TRBJ2-3; the match to TRBD2 covers 9 bases. Looked up from germline, CDR1 is SEHNR and CDR2 is FQNEAQ (reference sequence). This CDR3 has 15 amino acids. After removal of 1 base from V and 3 bases from J, the junction contained 2 bases not matched to a gene. The CDR3 here is CASSLGLAETDTQYF. The CDR3 region has the DNA TGTGCCAGCAGCTTAGGACTAGCGGAAACAGATACGCAGTATTTT.

This chain links TRBV7-9 with TRBJ2-5, with 8 bases matching TRBD1. The V and J ends lost 2 bases and 2 bases, in that order; junction bases with no gene match: 10. Germline V gene lookup returns CDR1 SEHNR and CDR2 FQNEAQ (reference sequence). This CDR3 is 17 amino acids long. The CDR3 DNA reads TGTGCCAGCAGCTTAACCGCCGACAGGGGAAAACAAGAGACCCAGTACTTC. Its protein is CASSLTADRGKQETQYF.

The CDR3 is CASSLKGGGTEAFF. The CDR3 bases are TGTGCCAGCAGCTTAAAAGGGGGGGGAACTGAAGCTTTCTTT. This chain connects TRBV7-3 to TRBJ1-1; TRBD1 might be the D (6 bases). Germline V lookup: CDR1 SGHTA, CDR2 FQGTGA. V lost 1 base to trimming and J lost 5 bases, with 11 bases between them. The CDR3 totals 14 residues.

The chain uses TRBV29-1 and TRBJ2-7; tentatively, D is TRBD2 (6 bases). The CDR3 length is 13 residues. Trimming pared 7 bases from V and 0 bases from J, leaving 13 bases between. Germline V CDR1 and CDR2: SQVTM, ANQGSEA. CDR3 residues: CSAEGGGSYEQYF. CDR3 nucleotide sequence: TGCAGCGCGGAGGGCGGAGGCTCCTACGAGCAGTACTTC.

The chain recombines TRBV11-2 with TRBJ2-3; 7 bases are a match to TRBD2. V lost 5 bases to trimming and J lost 4 bases; unmatched junction nucleotides: 3. The CDR3 covers 13 residues. Germline-derived CDR1 and CDR2 are SGHAT and FQNNGV. The CDR3 nucleotides read TGTGCCAGCAGCCAAGCGGGACCAGATACGCAGTATTTT. This encodes CASSQAGPDTQYF.